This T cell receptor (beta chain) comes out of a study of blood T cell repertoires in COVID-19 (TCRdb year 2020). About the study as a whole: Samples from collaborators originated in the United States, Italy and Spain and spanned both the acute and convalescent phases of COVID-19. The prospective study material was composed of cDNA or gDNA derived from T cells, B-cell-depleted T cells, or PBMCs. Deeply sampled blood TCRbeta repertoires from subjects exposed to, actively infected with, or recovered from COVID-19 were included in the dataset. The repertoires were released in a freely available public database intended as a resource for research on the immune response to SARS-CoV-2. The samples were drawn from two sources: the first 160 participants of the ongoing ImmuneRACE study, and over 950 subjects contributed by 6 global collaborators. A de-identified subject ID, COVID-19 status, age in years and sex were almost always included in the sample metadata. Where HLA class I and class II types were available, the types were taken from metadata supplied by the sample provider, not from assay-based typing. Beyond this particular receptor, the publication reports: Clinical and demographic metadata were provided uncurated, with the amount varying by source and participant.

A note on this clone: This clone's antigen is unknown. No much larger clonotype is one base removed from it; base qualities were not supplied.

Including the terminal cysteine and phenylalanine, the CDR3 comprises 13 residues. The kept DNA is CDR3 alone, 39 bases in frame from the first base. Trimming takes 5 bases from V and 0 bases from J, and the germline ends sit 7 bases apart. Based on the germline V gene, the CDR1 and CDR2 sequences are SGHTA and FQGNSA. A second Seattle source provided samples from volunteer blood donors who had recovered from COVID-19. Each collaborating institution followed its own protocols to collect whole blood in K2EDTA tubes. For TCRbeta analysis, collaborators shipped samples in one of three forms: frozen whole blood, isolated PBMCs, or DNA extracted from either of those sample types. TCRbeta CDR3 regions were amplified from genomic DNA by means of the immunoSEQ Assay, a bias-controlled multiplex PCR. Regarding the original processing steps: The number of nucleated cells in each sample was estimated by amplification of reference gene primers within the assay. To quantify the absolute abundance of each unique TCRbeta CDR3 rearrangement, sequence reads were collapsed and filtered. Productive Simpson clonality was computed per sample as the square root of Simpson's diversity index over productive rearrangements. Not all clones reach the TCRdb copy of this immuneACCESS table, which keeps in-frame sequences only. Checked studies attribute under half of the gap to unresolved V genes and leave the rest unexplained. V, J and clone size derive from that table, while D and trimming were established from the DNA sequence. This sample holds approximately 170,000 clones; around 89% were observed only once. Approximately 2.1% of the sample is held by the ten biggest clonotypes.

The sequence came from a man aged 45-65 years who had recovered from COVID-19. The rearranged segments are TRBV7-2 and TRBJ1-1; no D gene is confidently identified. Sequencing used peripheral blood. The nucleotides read TGTGCCAGCAGCATTCAGGTGAACACTGAAGCTTTCTTT. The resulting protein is CASSIQVNTEAFF.